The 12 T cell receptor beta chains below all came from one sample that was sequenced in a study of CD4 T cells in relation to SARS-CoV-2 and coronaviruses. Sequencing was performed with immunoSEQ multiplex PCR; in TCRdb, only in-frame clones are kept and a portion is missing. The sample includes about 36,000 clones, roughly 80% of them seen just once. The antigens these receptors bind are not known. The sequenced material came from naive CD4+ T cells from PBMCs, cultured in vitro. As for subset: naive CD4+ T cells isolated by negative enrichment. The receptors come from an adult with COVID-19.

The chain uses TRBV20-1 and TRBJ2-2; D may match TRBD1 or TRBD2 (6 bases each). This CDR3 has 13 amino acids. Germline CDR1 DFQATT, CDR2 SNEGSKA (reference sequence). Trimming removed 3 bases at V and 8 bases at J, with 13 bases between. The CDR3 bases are TGCAGTGCTAGTAGGGGGGCGCGGGGGGAGCTGTTTTTT. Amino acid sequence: CSASRGARGELFF.

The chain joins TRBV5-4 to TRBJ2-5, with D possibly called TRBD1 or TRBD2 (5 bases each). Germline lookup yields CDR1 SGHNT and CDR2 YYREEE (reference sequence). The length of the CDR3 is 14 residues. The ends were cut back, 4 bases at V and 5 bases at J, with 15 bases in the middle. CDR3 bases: TGTGCCAGCAGCGAGGGACGGACGCTGGAGACCCAGTACTTC. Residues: CASSEGRTLETQYF.

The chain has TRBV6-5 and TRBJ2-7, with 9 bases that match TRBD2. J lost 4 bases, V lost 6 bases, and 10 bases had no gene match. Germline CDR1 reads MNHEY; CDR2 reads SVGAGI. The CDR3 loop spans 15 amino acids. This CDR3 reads CASRHVLAGPYEQYF. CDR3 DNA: TGTGCCAGCAGGCACGTCCTAGCGGGACCGTACGAGCAGTACTTC.

For the CDR3, the DNA is TGTGCCAGCACCGAGGACGGAACAGACTATGGCTACACCTTC. This gives the protein CASTEDGTDYGYTF. The V and J genes are TRBV6-6 and TRBJ1-2; D is unclear. V was cut by 7 bases and J by 3 bases, with 15 bases left in between. CDR3 size: 14 residues. Per germline, CDR1 MNHNY and CDR2 SVGAGI (reference sequence).

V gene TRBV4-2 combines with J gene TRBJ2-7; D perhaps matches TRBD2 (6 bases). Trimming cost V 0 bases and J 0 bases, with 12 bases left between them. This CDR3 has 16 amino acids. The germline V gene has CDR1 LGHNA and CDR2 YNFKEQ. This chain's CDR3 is CASSQDDSGGSYEQYF. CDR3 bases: TGTGCCAGCAGCCAAGACGATAGCGGAGGCTCCTACGAGCAGTACTTC.

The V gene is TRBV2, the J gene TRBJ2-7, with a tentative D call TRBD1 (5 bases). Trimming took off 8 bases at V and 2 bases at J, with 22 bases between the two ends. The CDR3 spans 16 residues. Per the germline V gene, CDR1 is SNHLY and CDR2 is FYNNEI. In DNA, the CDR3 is TGTGCCAGCCAGAGTCAGGGTCCCACGTCGACCTACGAGCAGTACTTC. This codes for CASQSQGPTSTYEQYF.

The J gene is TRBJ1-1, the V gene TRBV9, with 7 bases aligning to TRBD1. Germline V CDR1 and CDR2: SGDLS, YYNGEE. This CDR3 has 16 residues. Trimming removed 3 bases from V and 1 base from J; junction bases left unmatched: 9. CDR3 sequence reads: CASSAEGALQNTEAFF. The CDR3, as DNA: TGTGCCAGCAGCGCCGAGGGGGCGCTTCAGAACACTGAAGCTTTCTTT.

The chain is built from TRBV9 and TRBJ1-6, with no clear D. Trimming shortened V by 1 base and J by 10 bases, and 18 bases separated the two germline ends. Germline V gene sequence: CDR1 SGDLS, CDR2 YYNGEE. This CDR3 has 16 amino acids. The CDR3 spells CASSVTPDKAMSPLHF. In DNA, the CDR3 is TGTGCCAGCAGCGTAACACCCGATAAGGCCATGTCACCCCTCCACTTT.

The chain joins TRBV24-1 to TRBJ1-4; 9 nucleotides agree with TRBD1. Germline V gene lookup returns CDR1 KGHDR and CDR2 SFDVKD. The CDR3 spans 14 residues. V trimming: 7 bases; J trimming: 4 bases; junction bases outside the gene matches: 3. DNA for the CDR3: TGTGCCACCAGCGAGACAGGGGGTAATGAAAAACTGTTTTTT. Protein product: CATSETGGNEKLFF.

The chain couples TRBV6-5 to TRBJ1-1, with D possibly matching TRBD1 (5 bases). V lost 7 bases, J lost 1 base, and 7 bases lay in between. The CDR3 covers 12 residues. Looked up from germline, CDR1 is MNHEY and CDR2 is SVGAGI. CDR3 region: CASIGQNTEAFF. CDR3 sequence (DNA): TGTGCCAGCATTGGACAGAACACTGAAGCTTTCTTT.

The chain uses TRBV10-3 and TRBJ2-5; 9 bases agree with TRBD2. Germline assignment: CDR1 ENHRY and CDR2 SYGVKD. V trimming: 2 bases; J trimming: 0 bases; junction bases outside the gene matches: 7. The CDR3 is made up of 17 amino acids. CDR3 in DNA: TGTGCCATCAGTGAGGGCGGCGCGGGGGGGGACCAAGAGACCCAGTACTTC. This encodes CAISEGGAGGDQETQYF.

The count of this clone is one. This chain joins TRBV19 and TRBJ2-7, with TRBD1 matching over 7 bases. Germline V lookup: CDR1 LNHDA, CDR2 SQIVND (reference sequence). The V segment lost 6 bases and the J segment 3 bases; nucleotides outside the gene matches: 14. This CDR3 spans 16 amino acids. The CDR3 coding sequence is TGTGCCAGTAGGCCGAAGACAGGGAGCCTGATCTACGAGCAGTACTTC. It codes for CASRPKTGSLIYEQYF. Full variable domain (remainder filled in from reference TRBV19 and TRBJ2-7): DGGITQSPKYLFRKEGQNVTLSCEQNLNHDAMYWYRQDPGQGLRLIYYSQIVNDFQKGDIAEGYSVSREKKESFPLTVTSAQKNPTAFYLCASRPKTGSLIYEQYFGPGTRLTVT.